These 27 T cell receptor beta chains were all obtained from the same sample, sequenced in a study of cytomegalovirus exposure and HLA in healthy donors. Primers for the PCR totalled 60 Vbeta and 13 Jbeta. TCRdb's copy holds only in-frame clones and misses some; the assay was immunoSEQ multiplex PCR. The profile shows about 260,000 clones, roughly four fifths of them singletons. Sequenced sample: PBMCs. All receptors derive from a middle-aged woman in good health and CMV-seropositive.

The chain uses TRBV9 and TRBJ1-2; TRBD1 agrees at 11 bases. This CDR3 comprises 14 residues. Germline-derived CDR1 and CDR2 are SGDLS and YYNGEE. V trimming: 0 bases; J trimming: 8 bases; junction bases outside the gene matches: 3. DNA of the CDR3: TGTGCCAGCAGCGTAGGGACAGGGGGCCAGGGCTACACCTTC. Its translation: CASSVGTGGQGYTF. The full variable domain, its missing parts supplied by reference TRBV9 and TRBJ1-2, is DSGVTQTPKHLITATGQRVTLRCSPRSGDLSVYWYQQSLDQGLQFLIQYYNGEERAKGNILERFSAQQFPDLHSELNLSSLELGDSALYFCASSVGTGGQGYTFGSGTRLTVV.

The rearrangement uses TRBV18 and TRBJ2-4; 7 nucleotides agree with TRBD2. The CDR3 contains 14 residues. The V gene end was trimmed by 2 bases and the J gene end by 5 bases; junction bases not matched to a gene: 3. Looked up from germline, CDR1 is KGHSH and CDR2 is LQKENI. The CDR3 here is CASSPGGGQNIQYF. In DNA, the CDR3 is TGTGCCAGCTCACCAGGGGGAGGGCAAAACATTCAGTACTTC.

This chain links TRBV5-1 with TRBJ2-1, with D perhaps matching TRBD2 (5 bases). The CDR3 has 14 residues. Looked up from germline, CDR1 is SGHRS and CDR2 is YFSETQ. The V end lost 1 base, the J end lost 7 bases, and 12 bases lay between the germline ends. CDR3 sequence: CASSLLVGGNEQFF. As DNA, the CDR3 is TGCGCCAGCAGCTTGCTTGTGGGCGGGAATGAGCAGTTCTTC.

The genes are TRBV13 and TRBJ2-1; 13 nucleotides agree with TRBD2. There are 16 residues in the CDR3. V gave up 4 bases and J gave up 3 bases; unmatched junction bases: 3. CDR1 is PRHDT and CDR2 is FYEKMQ in the germline V gene (reference sequence). The CDR3 DNA reads TGTGCCAGCAGCTCCGGACTAGCGGGAGTCTACAATGAGCAGTTCTTC. Translated: CASSSGLAGVYNEQFF.

The chain joins TRBV29-1 to TRBJ2-7; D not certain. In germline, CDR1 is SQVTM, CDR2 ANQGSEA. V gave up 3 bases and J gave up 3 bases, with 6 bases separating them. The CDR3 covers 11 residues. CDR3 DNA sequence: TGCAGCGTTGATGTCAACTACGAGCAGTACTTC. This translates into CSVDVNYEQYF.

This clone is a singleton in its sample. This chain links TRBV23-1 with TRBJ2-7, with 7 bases fitting TRBD1. TRBV23-1 is an open reading frame, and its role is uncertain. Trimming removed 2 bases from V and 3 bases from J; junction bases left unmatched: 16. This CDR3 comprises 18 residues. The CDR3 sequence: CASSQKTGAPRGSYEQYF. CDR3 DNA sequence: TGCGCCAGCAGTCAAAAAACAGGGGCTCCCCGCGGCAGCTACGAGCAGTACTTC.

The chain employs TRBV28 and TRBJ2-5; D might be TRBD2 (6 bases). The ends were cut back, 5 bases at V and 6 bases at J, with 16 bases in the middle. The germline CDR1 and CDR2 sequences are MDHEN and SYDVKM. This CDR3 contains 14 residues. The CDR3 DNA reads as TGTGCCAGCAGTCCCTCCTTCCTAGCGAAGACCCAGTACTTC. Encoded protein: CASSPSFLAKTQYF.

The CDR3: CASSLPLGNHNEQFF. The CDR3 nucleotides are TGTGCCAGCAGTTTACCCCTCGGGAACCACAATGAGCAGTTCTTC. The J gene is TRBJ2-1, the V gene TRBV28, with a weak D call TRBD2 (5 bases). V lost 2 bases and J 5 bases, leaving 13 bases between the germline ends. This CDR3 contains 15 residues. Germline V gene data show CDR1 as MDHEN and CDR2 as SYDVKM.

The V and J genes are TRBV19 and TRBJ2-5, with 9 bases matching TRBD1. The CDR3 contains 16 residues. The V and J ends lost 5 bases and 3 bases, in that order; junction bases with no gene match: 10. Germline loops: CDR1 LNHDA, CDR2 SQIVND (reference sequence). The DNA for the CDR3 is TGTGCCAGTAGTGACCCATTATGGGACAGGGAAGAGACCCAGTACTTC. Translated: CASSDPLWDREETQYF.

This clone was seen once. V gene TRBV5-1 combines with J gene TRBJ2-2; 10 positions match TRBD2. The CDR3 length is 17 residues. Trimming took 0 bases from V and 5 from J; bases not matched to a gene: 7. Looked up from germline, CDR1 is SGHRS and CDR2 is YFSETQ. The CDR3 DNA is TGCGCCAGCAGCTTGGCCGCTAGCGGGAGTGGGACCGGGGAGCTGTTTTTT. As protein: CASSLAASGSGTGELFF.

The chain has TRBV11-2 and TRBJ2-2; possible D gene TRBD2, 6 bases. V lost 1 base and J 6 bases, leaving 6 bases between the germline ends. The germline CDR1 and CDR2 sequences are SGHAT and FQNNGV. This CDR3 has 13 residues. The CDR3 bases are TGTGCCAGCAGCTTAGGGGGGGCCGGGGAGCTGTTTTTT. The encoded protein is CASSLGGAGELFF.

The gene calls are TRBV28 and TRBJ1-1; D unclear. The CDR3 runs 15 residues. V was clipped by 3 bases and J by 4 bases, with 15 bases between them. Germline V CDR1 and CDR2: MDHEN, SYDVKM. The CDR3 spells CASSFGSLESTEAFF. CDR3 DNA: TGTGCCAGCAGTTTTGGGTCCTTGGAGAGCACTGAAGCTTTCTTT.

The chain employs TRBV6-1 and TRBJ1-5; TRBD1 is a possible D gene (6 bases). Germline V gene sequence: CDR1 MNHNS, CDR2 SASEGT. The CDR3 is 15 residues long. V was pared by 6 bases and J by 2 bases, with 14 bases between. CDR3 region: CASRETGVGNQPQHF. DNA for the CDR3: TGTGCCAGCAGGGAGACAGGTGTTGGCAATCAGCCCCAGCATTTT.

The chain has TRBV19 and TRBJ1-2; possibly TRBD1 for D (6 bases). From germline, CDR1 is LNHDA and CDR2 SQIVND (reference sequence). Trimming left V 4 bases short and J 4 bases short, with 16 bases between. This CDR3 has 15 residues. As DNA, the CDR3 is TGTGCCAGTAGTAAAACAGGGCCTAACCCCTATGGCTACACCTTC. This encodes CASSKTGPNPYGYTF.

The V call is TRBV27, the J call TRBJ2-7; 11 bases agree with TRBD2. The CDR3 consists of 15 residues. Germline loops: CDR1 MNHEY, CDR2 SMNVEV (reference sequence). The J segment lost 2 bases and the V segment lost 3 bases, leaving 3 bases of the junction unmatched. Here the CDR3 reads CASSFISGRAYEQYF. CDR3 DNA sequence: TGTGCCAGCAGTTTCATTAGCGGGAGGGCCTACGAGCAGTACTTC.

This CDR3 is CASSPSGTGTEAFF. CDR3 DNA: TGTGCCAGCTCACCGTCCGGGACAGGAACTGAAGCTTTCTTT. The rearrangement uses TRBV18 and TRBJ1-1; 8 bases fit TRBD1. CDR1 is KGHSH, CDR2 LQKENI, per germline. The CDR3 is 14 amino acids. The junction had 5 bases not matched to a gene; V was cut back by 3 bases and J by 5 bases.

The chain combines TRBV9 with TRBJ2-1, with 12 nucleotides matching TRBD2. In germline, CDR1 is SGDLS, CDR2 YYNGEE. This CDR3 spans 17 amino acids. V lost 0 bases, J lost 6 bases, and 7 bases stayed unmatched. The CDR3 DNA reads TGTGCCAGCAGCGTAGATCCCCTAGCGGGAGGGGGCAATGAGCAGTTCTTC. Amino acid sequence: CASSVDPLAGGGNEQFF.

The chain has TRBV10-3 and TRBJ1-4, with D tentatively TRBD1 (5 bases). Looked up from germline, CDR1 is ENHRY and CDR2 is SYGVKD. With 7 bases removed from V and 1 base from J, the gap between germline ends came to 7 bases. The CDR3 totals 13 residues. In nucleotides, the CDR3 is TGTGCCATCATGGGGGGAACTAATGAAAAACTGTTTTTT. It codes for CAIMGGTNEKLFF.

This chain links TRBV29-1 with TRBJ1-5; TRBD1 aligns across 9 bases. Germline CDR1 SQVTM, CDR2 ANQGSEA. This CDR3 is 13 amino acids long. V trimming: 4 bases; J trimming: 6 bases; junction bases outside the gene matches: 4. The CDR3 DNA sequence: TGCAGCGTTGGACAGGGGGAGGGTCAGCCCCAGCATTTT. Residues: CSVGQGEGQPQHF. The full variable domain, completed using reference TRBV29-1 and TRBJ1-5, is SAVISQKPSRDICQRGTSLTIQCQVDSQVTMMFWYRQQPGQSLTLIATANQGSEATYESGFVIDKFPISRPNLTFSTLTVSNMSPEDSSIYLCSVGQGEGQPQHFGDGTRLSIL.

This chain joins TRBV18 and TRBJ2-3, with D hard to call. The CDR3 has 14 amino acids. The germline gives CDR1 KGHSH, CDR2 LQKENI. The V end lost 2 bases, the J end lost 0 bases, and 6 bases lay between the germline ends. The CDR3 sequence: CASSPSYSTDTQYF. The CDR3 DNA follows: TGTGCCAGCTCACCATCTTATAGCACAGATACGCAGTATTTT.

The chain carries TRBV21-1 and TRBJ2-1; TRBD2 was called by the table and not checked on the DNA. TRBV21-1 constitutes a pseudogene. The CDR3 loop spans 16 amino acids. The CDR3 spells CASSKLLAGGLNEQFF. In DNA form, the CDR3 reads TGTGCCAGCAGCAAACTGCTAGCGGGAGGTCTGAATGAGCAGTTCTTC.

The chain is built from TRBV7-9 and TRBJ1-5; 9 bases are a match to TRBD1. In germline, CDR1 is SEHNR, CDR2 FQNEAQ (reference sequence). The CDR3 runs to 14 residues. V lost 5 bases, J lost 4 bases, and 3 bases stayed unmatched. CDR3: CASSGDRDNQPQHF. In DNA form, the CDR3 reads TGTGCCAGCAGCGGGGACAGGGATAATCAGCCCCAGCATTTT.

The chain couples TRBV27 to TRBJ2-7; TRBD1 aligns across 8 bases. The V and J ends lost 6 bases and 3 bases, in that order; junction bases with no gene match: 13. Germline CDR1 MNHEY, CDR2 SMNVEV (reference sequence). The CDR3 length is 16 residues. CDR3 amino acids: CASSGPTRQGFYEQYF. In DNA form, the CDR3 reads TGTGCCAGCAGCGGTCCTACGAGACAGGGGTTCTACGAGCAGTACTTC.

The V gene is TRBV5-1, the J gene TRBJ2-5, with 7 bases matching TRBD2. J lost 2 bases, V lost 3 bases, and 7 bases had no gene match. Germline V gives CDR1 SGHRS, CDR2 YFSETQ. The CDR3 is 15 residues long. DNA for the CDR3: TGCGCCAGCAGCTCCCAACCTAGCGGTCAAGAGACCCAGTACTTC. Translation: CASSSQPSGQETQYF.

A few counts support this clone. This sequence joins TRBV6-5 and TRBJ1-2, with D possibly being TRBD1 (6 bases). Trimming left V 7 bases short and J 6 bases short, with 18 bases between. The length of the CDR3 is 14 residues. The germline gives CDR1 MNHEY, CDR2 SVGAGI. The CDR3, as DNA: TGTGCCAGCACTGGGCAGGGGATGGTCCATGGCTACACCTTC. Translated, it gives CASTGQGMVHGYTF.

The rearrangement links TRBV4-3 to TRBJ2-1; 8 bases align to TRBD2. Germline values: CDR1 LGHNA, CDR2 YSLEER. J lost 9 bases, V lost 0 bases, and 13 bases had no gene match. The CDR3 contains 17 residues. The CDR3 here is CASSQDLPSGWGTEQFF. The CDR3 nucleotides read TGCGCCAGCAGCCAAGATCTCCCTAGCGGGTGGGGTACTGAGCAGTTCTTC.

The J gene is TRBJ1-1, the V gene TRBV5-1; maybe TRBD1 (6 bases). This CDR3 has 15 amino acids. CDR1 is SGHRS and CDR2 is YFSETQ in the germline V gene. Between the trimmed V and J ends, which lost 0 bases and 1 base, there was a span of 10 bases. The CDR3 sequence: CASSLEGTSNTEAFF. CDR3 coding DNA: TGCGCCAGCAGCTTGGAGGGGACATCGAACACTGAAGCTTTCTTT.